This TCR beta chain was sequenced for a study of blood T cell repertoires in COVID-19. The overall study: PBMCs, B-cell-depleted T cells, or T cells provided the cDNA or gDNA that made up the material.

CDR3 length: 16 amino acids. Germline loops: CDR1 SQVTM, CDR2 ANQGSEA. Trimming took 6 bases from V and 3 from J; bases not matched to a gene: 15. Original handling: Reference gene primer amplification in the assay estimated nucleated cell counts. Clones were read by immunoSEQ multiplex PCR, and TCRdb kept only the in-frame ones, dropping some. The V and J calls and clone size come from that table; D and trimming were worked out from the DNA. The data contain approximately 100,000 clones, 70% to 90% of them singletons. The receptor was isolated from a woman in her twenties or thirties with acute or convalescent COVID-19. The material sequenced was peripheral blood. The chain has TRBV29-1 and TRBJ1-2; 8 nucleotides match TRBD1. The CDR3 is CSVAETGASRYYGYTF. The CDR3 DNA reads as TGCAGCGTCGCGGAGACAGGGGCCTCGAGGTACTATGGCTACACCTTC.